This T cell receptor beta chain derives from a study of spatial heterogeneity in lung cancer. Study outcomes and limitations: Expanded TCRs classified as ubiquitous or regional were counted, and these counts tracked ubiquitous and regional nonsynonymous mutations, respectively. Counts that tracked tumor mutation counts were those of expanded intratumoral alpha and beta TCRs.

A distinct unique molecular identifier was carried by each TCR cDNA molecule. TCRdb re-analysed the 5' RACE reads in MiXCR, keeping a single row per CDR3 protein. The table includes about 16,000 distinct CDR3 sequences, 6% to 7.5% detected once. The sample holds many counts of this clonotype. Its target is not known. The library was prepared for alpha chains; this beta chain is a stray read, so its frequency means little. Stated time point: sample taken at primary tumor resection. Whole RNA obtained from tumor, nontumor lung or frozen PBMC underwent sequencing without sorting. From germline, CDR1 is MNHNY and CDR2 SVGAGI (reference sequence). CDR3 length: 12 residues. V was trimmed by 2 bases and J by 9 bases, leaving 10 bases between them.

The TCR comes from a female donor with early-stage non-small cell lung cancer. The chain recombines TRBV6-6 with TRBJ1-1, with D possibly matching TRBD1 (5 bases). This specimen was lung tumor tissue, taken at surgery. CDR3 sequence (DNA): TGTGCCAGCAGTTACCAGGGTAGAAAAGCTTTCTTT. Residues: CASSYQGRKAFF.